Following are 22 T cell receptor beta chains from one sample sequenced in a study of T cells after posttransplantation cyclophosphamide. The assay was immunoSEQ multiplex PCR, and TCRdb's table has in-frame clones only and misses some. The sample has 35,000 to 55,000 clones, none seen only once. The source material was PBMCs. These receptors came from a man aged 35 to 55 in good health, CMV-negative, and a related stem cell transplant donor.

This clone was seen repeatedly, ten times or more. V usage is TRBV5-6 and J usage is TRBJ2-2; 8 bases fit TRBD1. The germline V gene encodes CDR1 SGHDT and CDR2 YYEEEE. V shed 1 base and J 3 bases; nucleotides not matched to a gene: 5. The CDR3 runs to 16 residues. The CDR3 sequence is CASSLYGTGDTGELFF. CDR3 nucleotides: TGTGCCAGCAGCTTGTACGGGACAGGAGACACCGGGGAGCTGTTTTTT. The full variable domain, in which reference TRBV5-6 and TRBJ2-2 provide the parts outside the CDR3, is DAGVTQSPTHLIKTRGQQVTLRCSPKSGHDTVSWYQQALGQGPQFIFQYYEEEERQRGNFPDRFSGHQFPNYSSELNVNALLLGDSALYLCASSLYGTGDTGELFFGEGSRLTVL.

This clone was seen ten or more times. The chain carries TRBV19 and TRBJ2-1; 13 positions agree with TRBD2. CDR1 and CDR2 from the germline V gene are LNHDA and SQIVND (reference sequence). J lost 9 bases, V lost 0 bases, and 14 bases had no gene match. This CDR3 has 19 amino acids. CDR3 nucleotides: TGTGCCAGTAGTATAGAAGGGGGCATACTAGCGGGAGGGCCTAGTGAGCAGTTCTTC. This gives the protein CASSIEGGILAGGPSEQFF.

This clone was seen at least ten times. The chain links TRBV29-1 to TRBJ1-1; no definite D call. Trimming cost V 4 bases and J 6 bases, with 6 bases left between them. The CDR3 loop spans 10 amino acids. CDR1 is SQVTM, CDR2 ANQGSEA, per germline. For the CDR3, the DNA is TGCAGCGTTGTGGGCTCTGAAGCTTTCTTT. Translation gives CSVVGSEAFF.

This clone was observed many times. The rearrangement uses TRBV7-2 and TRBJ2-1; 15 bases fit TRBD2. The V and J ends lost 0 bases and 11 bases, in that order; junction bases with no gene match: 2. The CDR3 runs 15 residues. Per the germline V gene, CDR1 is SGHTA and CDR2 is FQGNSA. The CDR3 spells CASSLAGTSGRKQFF. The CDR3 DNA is TGTGCCAGCAGCTTAGCTGGGACTAGCGGGAGGAAGCAGTTCTTC.

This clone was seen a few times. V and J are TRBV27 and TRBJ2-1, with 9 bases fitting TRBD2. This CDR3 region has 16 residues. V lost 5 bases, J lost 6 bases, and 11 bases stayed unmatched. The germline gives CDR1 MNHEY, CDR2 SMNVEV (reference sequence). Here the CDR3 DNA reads TGTGCCAGCAGTCCATTAGCGGGGGCGGGACCCAATGAGCAGTTCTTC. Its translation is CASSPLAGAGPNEQFF.

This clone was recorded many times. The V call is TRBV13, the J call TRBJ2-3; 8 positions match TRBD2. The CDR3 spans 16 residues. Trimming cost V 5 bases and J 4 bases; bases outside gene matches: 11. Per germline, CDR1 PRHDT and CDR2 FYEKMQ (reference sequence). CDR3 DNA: TGTGCCAGCAGCCAACGTGGGACTAGTGGATCAGATACGCAGTATTTT. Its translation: CASSQRGTSGSDTQYF.

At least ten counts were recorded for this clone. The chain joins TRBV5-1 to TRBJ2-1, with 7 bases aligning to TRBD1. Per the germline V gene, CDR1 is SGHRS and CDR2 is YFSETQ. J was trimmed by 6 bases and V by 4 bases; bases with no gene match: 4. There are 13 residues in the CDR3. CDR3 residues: CASSLGTVNEQFF. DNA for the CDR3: TGCGCCAGCAGCCTCGGGACAGTCAATGAGCAGTTCTTC.

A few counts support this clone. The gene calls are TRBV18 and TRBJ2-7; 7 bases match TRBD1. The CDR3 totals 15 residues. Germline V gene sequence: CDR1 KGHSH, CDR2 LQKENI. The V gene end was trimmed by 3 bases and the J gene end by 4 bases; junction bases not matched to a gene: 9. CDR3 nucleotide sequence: TGTGCCAGCTCACCCAGACAGGGTCAAGGGTACGAGCAGTACTTC. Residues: CASSPRQGQGYEQYF.

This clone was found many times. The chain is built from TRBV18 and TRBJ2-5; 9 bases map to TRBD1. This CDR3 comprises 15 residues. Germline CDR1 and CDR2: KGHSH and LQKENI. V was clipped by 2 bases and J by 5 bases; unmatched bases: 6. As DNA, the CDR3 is TGTGCCAGCTCACCATCCGGGACAGGGTGGGAGACCCAGTACTTC. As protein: CASSPSGTGWETQYF.

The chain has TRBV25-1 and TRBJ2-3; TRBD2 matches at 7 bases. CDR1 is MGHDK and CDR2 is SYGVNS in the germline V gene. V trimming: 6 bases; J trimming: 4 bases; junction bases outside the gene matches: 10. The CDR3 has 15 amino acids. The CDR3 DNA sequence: TGTGCCAGCAGCCGACTAGCAGGTCAGGCAGATACGCAGTATTTT. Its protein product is CASSRLAGQADTQYF.

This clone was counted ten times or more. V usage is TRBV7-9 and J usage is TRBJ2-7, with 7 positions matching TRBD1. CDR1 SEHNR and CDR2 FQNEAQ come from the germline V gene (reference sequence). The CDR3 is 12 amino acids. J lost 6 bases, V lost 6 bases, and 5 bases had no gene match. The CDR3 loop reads CASRTGLGEQYF. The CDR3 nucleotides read TGTGCCAGCAGGACAGGGTTGGGCGAGCAGTACTTC.

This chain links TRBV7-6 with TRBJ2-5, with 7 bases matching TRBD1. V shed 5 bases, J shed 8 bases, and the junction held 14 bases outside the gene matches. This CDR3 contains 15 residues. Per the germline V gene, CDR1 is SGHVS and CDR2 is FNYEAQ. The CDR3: CASSGQEYSMITQYF. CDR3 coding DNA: TGTGCCAGCAGCGGACAGGAATATTCGATGATTACCCAGTACTTC.

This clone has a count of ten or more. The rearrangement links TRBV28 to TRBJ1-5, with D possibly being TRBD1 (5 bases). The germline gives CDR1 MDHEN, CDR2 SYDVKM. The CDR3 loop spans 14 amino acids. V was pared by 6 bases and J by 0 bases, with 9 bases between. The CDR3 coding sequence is TGTGCCAGCAGCGTCGGGGGTAGCAATCAGCCCCAGCATTTT. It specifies CASSVGGSNQPQHF.

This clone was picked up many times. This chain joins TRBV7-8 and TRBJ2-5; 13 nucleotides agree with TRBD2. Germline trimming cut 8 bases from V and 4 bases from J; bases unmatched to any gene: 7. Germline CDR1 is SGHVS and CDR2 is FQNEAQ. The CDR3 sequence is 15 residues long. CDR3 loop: CASASGLAGLETQYF. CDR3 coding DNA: TGTGCCAGCGCTTCGGGACTAGCGGGGTTAGAGACCCAGTACTTC.

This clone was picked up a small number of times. CDR3 DNA: TGTGCCAGCAGGGGTGGGGGGGAAGCTTTCTTT. Encoded protein: CASRGGGEAFF. The V gene is TRBV27, the J gene TRBJ1-1; D may be TRBD1 (5 bases). With 6 bases removed from V and 8 bases from J, the gap between germline ends came to 10 bases. This CDR3 spans 11 amino acids. In germline, CDR1 is MNHEY, CDR2 SMNVEV (reference sequence).

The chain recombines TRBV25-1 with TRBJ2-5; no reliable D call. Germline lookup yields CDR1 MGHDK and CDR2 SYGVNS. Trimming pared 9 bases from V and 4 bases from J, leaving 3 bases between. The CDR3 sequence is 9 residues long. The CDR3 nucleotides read TGTGCCAGTAGAGAGACCCAGTACTTC. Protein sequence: CASRETQYF.

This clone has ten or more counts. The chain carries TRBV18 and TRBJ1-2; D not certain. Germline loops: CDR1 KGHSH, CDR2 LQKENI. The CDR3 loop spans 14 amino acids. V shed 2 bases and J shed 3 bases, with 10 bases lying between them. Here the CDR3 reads CASSPLKEYYGYTF. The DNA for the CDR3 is TGTGCCAGCTCACCATTGAAGGAGTACTATGGCTACACCTTC.

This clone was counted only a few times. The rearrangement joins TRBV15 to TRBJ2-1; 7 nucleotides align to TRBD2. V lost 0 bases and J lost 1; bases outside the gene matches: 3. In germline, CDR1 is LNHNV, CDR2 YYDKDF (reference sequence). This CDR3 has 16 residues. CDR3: CATSREVGGSYNEQFF. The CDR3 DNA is TGTGCCACCAGCAGAGAGGTGGGGGGGTCCTACAATGAGCAGTTCTTC.

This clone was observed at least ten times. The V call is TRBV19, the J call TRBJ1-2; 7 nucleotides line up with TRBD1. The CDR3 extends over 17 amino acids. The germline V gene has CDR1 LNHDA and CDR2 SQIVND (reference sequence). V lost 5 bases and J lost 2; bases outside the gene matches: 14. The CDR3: CASSADRDSRRNYGYTF. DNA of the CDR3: TGTGCCAGTAGTGCCGATAGGGACAGTCGGAGGAACTATGGCTACACCTTC.

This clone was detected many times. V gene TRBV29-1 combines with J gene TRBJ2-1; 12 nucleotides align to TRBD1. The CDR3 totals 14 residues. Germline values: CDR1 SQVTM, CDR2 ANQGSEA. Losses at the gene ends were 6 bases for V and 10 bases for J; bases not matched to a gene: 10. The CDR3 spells CSVELGQGAREQFF. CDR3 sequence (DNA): TGCAGCGTCGAGTTGGGACAGGGGGCACGGGAGCAGTTCTTC.

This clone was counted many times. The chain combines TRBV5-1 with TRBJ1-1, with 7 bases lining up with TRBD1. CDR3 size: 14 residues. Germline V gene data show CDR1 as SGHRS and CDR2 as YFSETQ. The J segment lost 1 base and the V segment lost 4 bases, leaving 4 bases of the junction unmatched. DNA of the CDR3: TGCGCCAGCAGCGCCGGGACAGCGAACACTGAAGCTTTCTTT. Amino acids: CASSAGTANTEAFF.

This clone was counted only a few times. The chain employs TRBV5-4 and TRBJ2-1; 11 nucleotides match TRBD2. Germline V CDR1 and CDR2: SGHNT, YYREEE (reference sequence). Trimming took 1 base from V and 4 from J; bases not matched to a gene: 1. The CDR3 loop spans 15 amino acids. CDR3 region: CASSLTSGGYNEQFF. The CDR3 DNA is TGTGCCAGCAGCTTGACTAGCGGGGGATACAATGAGCAGTTCTTC.